This TCR beta chain was obtained from a study of PD-1 blockade in classical Hodgkin lymphoma. CDR1 and CDR2 from the germline V gene are SEHNR and FQNEAQ (reference sequence). V lost 1 base to trimming and J lost 4 bases; unmatched junction nucleotides: 2. The CDR3 is 15 residues long. The data were produced by immunoSEQ multiplex PCR, yet TCRdb's version contains in-frame clones alone and is incomplete. The sample includes about 5,100 clones, roughly 65% of them seen just once. Sample time point: cycle 4 day 1 (C4D1), after less than 7 weeks of nivolumab. Each patient experienced a relapse that followed autologous stem cell transplantation, and brentuximab vedotin exposure varied. Investigators obtained CD8+ T cells from thawed PBMCs by magnetic negative selection.

The chain couples TRBV7-9 to TRBJ2-1; 9 positions match TRBD2. The sample here was CD8+ T cells from blood, taken before the fourth cycle of nivolumab. The receptor comes from a human donor with classical Hodgkin lymphoma. The CDR3 sequence: CASSLVAGGYNEQFF. CDR3 sequence (DNA): TGTGCCAGCAGCTTAGTTGCGGGAGGGTACAATGAGCAGTTCTTC. The whole variable domain, remainder taken from reference TRBV7-9 and TRBJ2-1, is DTGVSQNPRHKITKRGQNVTFRCDPISEHNRLYWYRQTLGQGPEFLTYFQNEAQLEKSRLLSDRFSAERPKGSFSTLEIQRTEQGDSAMYLCASSLVAGGYNEQFFGPGTRLTVL.